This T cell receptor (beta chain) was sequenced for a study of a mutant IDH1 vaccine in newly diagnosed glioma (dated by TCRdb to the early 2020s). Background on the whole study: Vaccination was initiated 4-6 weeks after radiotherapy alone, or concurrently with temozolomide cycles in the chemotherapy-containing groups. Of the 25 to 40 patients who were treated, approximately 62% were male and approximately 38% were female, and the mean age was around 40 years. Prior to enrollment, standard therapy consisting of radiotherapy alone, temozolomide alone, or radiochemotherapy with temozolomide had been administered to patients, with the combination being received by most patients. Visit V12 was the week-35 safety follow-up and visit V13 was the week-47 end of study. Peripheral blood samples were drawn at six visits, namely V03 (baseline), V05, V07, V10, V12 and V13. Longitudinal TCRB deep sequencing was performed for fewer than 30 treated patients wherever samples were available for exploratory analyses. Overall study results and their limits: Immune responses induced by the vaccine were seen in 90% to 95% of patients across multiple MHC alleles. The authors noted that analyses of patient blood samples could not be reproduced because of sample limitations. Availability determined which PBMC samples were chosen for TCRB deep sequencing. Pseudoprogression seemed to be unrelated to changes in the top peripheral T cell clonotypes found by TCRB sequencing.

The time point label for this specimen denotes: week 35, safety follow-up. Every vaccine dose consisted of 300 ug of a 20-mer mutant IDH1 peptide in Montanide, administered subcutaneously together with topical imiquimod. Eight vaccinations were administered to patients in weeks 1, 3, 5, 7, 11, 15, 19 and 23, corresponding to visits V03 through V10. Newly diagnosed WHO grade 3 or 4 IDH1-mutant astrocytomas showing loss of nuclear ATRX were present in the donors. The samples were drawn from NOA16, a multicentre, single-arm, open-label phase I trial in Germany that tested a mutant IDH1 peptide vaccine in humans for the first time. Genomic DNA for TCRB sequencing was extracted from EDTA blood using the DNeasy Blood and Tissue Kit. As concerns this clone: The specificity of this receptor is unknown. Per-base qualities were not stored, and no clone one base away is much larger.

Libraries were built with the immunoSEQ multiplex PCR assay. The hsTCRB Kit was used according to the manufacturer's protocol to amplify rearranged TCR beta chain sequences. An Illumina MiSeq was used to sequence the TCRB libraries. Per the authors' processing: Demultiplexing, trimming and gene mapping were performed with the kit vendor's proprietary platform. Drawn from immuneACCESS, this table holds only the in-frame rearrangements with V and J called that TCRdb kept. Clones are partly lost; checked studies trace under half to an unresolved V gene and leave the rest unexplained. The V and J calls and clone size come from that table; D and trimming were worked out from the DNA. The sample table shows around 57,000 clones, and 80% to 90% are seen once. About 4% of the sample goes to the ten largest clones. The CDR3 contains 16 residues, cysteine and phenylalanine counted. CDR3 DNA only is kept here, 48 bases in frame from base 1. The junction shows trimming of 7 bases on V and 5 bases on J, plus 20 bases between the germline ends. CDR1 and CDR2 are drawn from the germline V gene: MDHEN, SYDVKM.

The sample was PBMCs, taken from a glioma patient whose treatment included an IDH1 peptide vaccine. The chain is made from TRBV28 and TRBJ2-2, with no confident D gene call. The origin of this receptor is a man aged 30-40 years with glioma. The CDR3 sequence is CASKLSPSAKTGELFF. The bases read TGTGCCAGCAAGCTCTCTCCCAGCGCAAAGACCGGGGAGCTGTTTTTT.